A single T cell receptor beta chain is shown here with its context. In its sample, this clone was seen a few times. The antigen this receptor binds is unknown. The input lacks base qualities; no much larger clone sits a single base away. The data belong to a study of T cells in localized non-small cell lung cancer (TCRdb year 2020). General notes on the study: The study examined T cell repertoires in roughly 240 patients with early-stage NSCLC and compared tumors with uninvolved tumor-adjacent lungs. The mean age of the NSCLC patients was about 67 years, with 130 or so men and 110 or so women. The cohort was made up of around 250 treatment-naive NSCLC patients whose localized lung tumors had been resected.

At diagnosis, peripheral blood, uninvolved tumor-adjacent lung and tumor were collected and were preserved as a mix of fresh-frozen and FFPE material. For TCR repertoire profiling, the blood samples were analyzed as peripheral blood mononuclear cells. The germline V gene provides CDR1 MDHEN and CDR2 SYDVKM. V and J lose 8 bases and 4 bases, and a span of 11 bases separates them. The CDR3 measures 13 amino acids from cysteine to phenylalanine. CDR3 DNA only is kept here, 39 bases in frame from base 1. The immunoSEQ Assay was used to sequence TCR beta CDR3 regions from DNA. Concerning the study's data processing: To compute T cell density, TCR beta template counts were normalized to usable DNA, which was estimated by amplifying housekeeping genes. The preseqR package was used to estimate richness by extrapolating to 400,000 templates for PBMC samples and to 120,000 templates for tissue samples. Clonality was taken to be one minus Pielou's evenness. To identify tissue-enriched TCRs, differential abundance testing was run on productive amino-acid clonotypes with a minimum total count of 5 and an alpha of 0.1. The Jaccard Index and the Morisita Overlap Index were used to measure repertoire overlap between compartments. GLIPH grouped TCR beta CDR3s together with public tetramer-defined viral CDR3s, and a viral motif had to include at least three viral sequences and also show V-gene enrichment. TCRdb took this table from immuneACCESS and kept in-frame rearrangements with V and J called. Such tables lack part of the clones; where checked against another copy, unresolved V genes explain under half of the gap, and the rest is unexplained. V and J calls plus clone size are reproduced from that table; the DNA served to infer D and trimming. This sample lists under 150,000 clones; 80% to 90% were detected once. The ten top clones hold 1.5% to 2% of the sample.

The research as a whole found: Uninvolved tumor-adjacent lung showed the highest T cell clonality, higher than tumor, which suggests more focused antigenic responses in the uninvolved tumor-adjacent lung. Longer overall survival was associated with higher T cell density in blood, whereas shorter survival was associated with higher clonality in adjacent lung. Since the design was exploratory, TCR variables were selected using unadjusted p-values with no false-discovery rate correction. Because multi-region tumor sequencing was not done, intratumor heterogeneity could not be ruled out. Of the top 100 tumor clones, a median of approximately 60 were detected in paired uninvolved adjacent lung; around 27 were also among that lung's top 100.

This TCR derives from a female donor older than 55 with stage I lung adenocarcinoma. The chain is assembled from TRBV28 and TRBJ2-2; the D region may be TRBD1 or TRBD2, each matching 5 bases equally. Sequences were derived from peripheral blood, sampled before any cancer treatment. This receptor carries the CDR3 CASWDGFTGELFF. The DNA reads as follows: TGTGCCAGCTGGGACGGATTCACCGGGGAGCTGTTTTTT.